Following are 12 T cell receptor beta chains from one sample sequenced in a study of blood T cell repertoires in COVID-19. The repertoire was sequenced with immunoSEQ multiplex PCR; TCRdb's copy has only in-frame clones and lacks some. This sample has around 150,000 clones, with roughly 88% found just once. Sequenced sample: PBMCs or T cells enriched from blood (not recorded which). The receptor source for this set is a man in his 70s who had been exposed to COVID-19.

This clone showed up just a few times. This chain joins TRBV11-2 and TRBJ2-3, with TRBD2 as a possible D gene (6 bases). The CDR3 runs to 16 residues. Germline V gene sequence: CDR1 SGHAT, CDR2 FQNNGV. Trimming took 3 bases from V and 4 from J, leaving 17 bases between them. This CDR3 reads CASSFSWDLGADTQYF. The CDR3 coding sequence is TGTGCCAGCAGCTTTTCCTGGGACTTAGGGGCAGATACGCAGTATTTT.

In DNA form, the CDR3 reads TGTGCCAGCAGCTTAGCGGCTAGCGGGGTAACCTACGAGCAGTACTTC. This encodes CASSLAASGVTYEQYF. The chain employs TRBV7-9 and TRBJ2-7; the match to TRBD2 covers 9 bases. Germline V gene lookup returns CDR1 SEHNR and CDR2 FQNEAQ (reference sequence). Trimming cost V 0 bases and J 2 bases; bases outside gene matches: 5. This CDR3 has 16 amino acids.

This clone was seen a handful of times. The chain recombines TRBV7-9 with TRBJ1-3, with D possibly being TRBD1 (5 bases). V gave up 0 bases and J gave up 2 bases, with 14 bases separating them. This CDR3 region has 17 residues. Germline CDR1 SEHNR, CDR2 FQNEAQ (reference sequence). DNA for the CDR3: TGTGCCAGCAGCTTAGCAGGGGCTGGGGCTGCTGGAAACACCATATATTTT. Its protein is CASSLAGAGAAGNTIYF.

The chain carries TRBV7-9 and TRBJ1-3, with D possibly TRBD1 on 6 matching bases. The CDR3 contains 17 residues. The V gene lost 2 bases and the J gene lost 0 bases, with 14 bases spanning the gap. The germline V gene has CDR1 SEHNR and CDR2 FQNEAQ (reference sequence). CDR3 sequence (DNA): TGTGCCAGCAGCTTATCCCCTGGGGGCGCCTCTGGAAACACCATATATTTT. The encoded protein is CASSLSPGGASGNTIYF.

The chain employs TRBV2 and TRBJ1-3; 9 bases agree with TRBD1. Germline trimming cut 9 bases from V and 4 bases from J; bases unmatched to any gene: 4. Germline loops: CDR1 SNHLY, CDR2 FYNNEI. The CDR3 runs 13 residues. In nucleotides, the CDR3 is TGTGCCAGTACCGGGACAGGGGGAAACACCATATATTTT. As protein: CASTGTGGNTIYF.

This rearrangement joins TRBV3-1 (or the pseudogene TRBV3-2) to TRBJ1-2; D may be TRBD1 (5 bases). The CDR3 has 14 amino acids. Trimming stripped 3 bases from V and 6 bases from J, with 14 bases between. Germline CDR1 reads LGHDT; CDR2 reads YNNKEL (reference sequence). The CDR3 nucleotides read TGTGCCAGCAGCCAGGCAGGCGGGACCGATGGCTACACCTTC. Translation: CASSQAGGTDGYTF.

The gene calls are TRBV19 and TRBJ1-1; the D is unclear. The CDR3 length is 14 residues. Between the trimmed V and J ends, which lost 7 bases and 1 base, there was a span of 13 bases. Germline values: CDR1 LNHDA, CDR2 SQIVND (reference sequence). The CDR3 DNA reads TGTGCCAGTAACCCGTTCTATAGGAACACTGAAGCTTTCTTT. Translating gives CASNPFYRNTEAFF. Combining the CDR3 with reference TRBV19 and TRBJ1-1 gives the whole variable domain DGGITQSPKYLFRKEGQNVTLSCEQNLNHDAMYWYRQDPGQGLRLIYYSQIVNDFQKGDIAEGYSVSREKKESFPLTVTSAQKNPTAFYLCASNPFYRNTEAFFGQGTRLTVV.

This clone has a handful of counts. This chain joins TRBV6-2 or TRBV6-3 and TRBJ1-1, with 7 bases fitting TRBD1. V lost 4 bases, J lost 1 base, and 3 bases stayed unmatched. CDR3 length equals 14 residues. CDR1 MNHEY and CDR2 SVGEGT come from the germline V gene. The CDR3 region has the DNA TGTGCCAGCAGTTTGGGACAGCCGAACACTGAAGCTTTCTTT. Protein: CASSLGQPNTEAFF.

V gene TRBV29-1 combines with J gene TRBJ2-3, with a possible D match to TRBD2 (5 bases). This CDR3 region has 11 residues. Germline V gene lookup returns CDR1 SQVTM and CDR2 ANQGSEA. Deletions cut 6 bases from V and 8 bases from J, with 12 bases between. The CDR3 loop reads CSVGLSSTQYF. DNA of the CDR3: TGCAGCGTCGGACTGTCCTCTACGCAGTATTTT.

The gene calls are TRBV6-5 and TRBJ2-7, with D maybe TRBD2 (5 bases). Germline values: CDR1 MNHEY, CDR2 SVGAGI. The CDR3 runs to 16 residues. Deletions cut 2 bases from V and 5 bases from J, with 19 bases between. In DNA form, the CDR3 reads TGTGCCAGCAGTTACGCCCCCAGCGGTAGATCAGACGAGCAGTACTTC. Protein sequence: CASSYAPSGRSDEQYF.

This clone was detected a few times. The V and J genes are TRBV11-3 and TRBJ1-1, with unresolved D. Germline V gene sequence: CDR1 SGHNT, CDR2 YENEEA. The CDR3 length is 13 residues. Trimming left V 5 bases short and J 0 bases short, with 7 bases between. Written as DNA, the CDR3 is TGTGCCAGCAGCCCAACAGTGAACACTGAAGCTTTCTTT. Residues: CASSPTVNTEAFF.

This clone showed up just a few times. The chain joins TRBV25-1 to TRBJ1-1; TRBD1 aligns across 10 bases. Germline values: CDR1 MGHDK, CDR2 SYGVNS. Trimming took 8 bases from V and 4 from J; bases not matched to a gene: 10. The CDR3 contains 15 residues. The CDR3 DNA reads TGTGCCAGCGGGCCATCCGGGACAGGGGTCACTGAAGCTTTCTTT. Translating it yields CASGPSGTGVTEAFF.